The clone carrying this T cell receptor (beta chain) was seen once. Germline CDR1 and CDR2: MNHEY and SVGEGT. The CDR3 spans 13 residues. V was trimmed by 2 bases and J by 0 bases, leaving 5 bases between them. Enrolment of Seattle patients took place during active infection, and they were followed longitudinally. This specimen belongs to a study of blood T cell repertoires in COVID-19. Study-wide context: Sample material is recorded as cDNA or gDNA derived from T cells, B-cell-depleted T cells, or PBMCs.

Some clones are missing from TCRdb's copy, which holds only in-frame ones; the method was immunoSEQ multiplex PCR. The sample carries around 140,000 clones, roughly 84% recorded once. The sequencing sample was made of peripheral blood. The TCR sequence derives from a man between 25 and 39 years old with COVID-19, enrolled during active disease. The V gene is TRBV6-2 or TRBV6-3, the J gene TRBJ2-7; D remains ambiguous. As DNA, the CDR3 is TGTGCCAGCAGTTACGGCTTCTCCTACGAGCAGTACTTC. Protein product: CASSYGFSYEQYF.